This T cell receptor (beta chain) is from a study of cytomegalovirus exposure and HLA in healthy donors. The CDR3 is 18 amino acids. V lost 2 bases to trimming and J lost 4 bases; unmatched junction nucleotides: 16. Germline assignment: CDR1 MDHEN and CDR2 SYDVKM. The PCR employed 60 Vbeta primers together with 13 Jbeta primers. The method was immunoSEQ multiplex PCR; TCRdb's version includes in-frame clones alone and lacks a portion of them. The table shows more than 200,000 clones, with almost 80% occurring only once. The TCR comes from a male donor in good health and CMV-seronegative. The genes are TRBV28 and TRBJ1-2; 7 bases are shared with TRBD1. Sequencing used PBMCs. The CDR3 here is CASSLLVGGTGVIYGYTF. The CDR3 bases are TGTGCCAGCAGTTTACTGGTAGGGGGCACAGGGGTGATCTATGGCTACACCTTC.